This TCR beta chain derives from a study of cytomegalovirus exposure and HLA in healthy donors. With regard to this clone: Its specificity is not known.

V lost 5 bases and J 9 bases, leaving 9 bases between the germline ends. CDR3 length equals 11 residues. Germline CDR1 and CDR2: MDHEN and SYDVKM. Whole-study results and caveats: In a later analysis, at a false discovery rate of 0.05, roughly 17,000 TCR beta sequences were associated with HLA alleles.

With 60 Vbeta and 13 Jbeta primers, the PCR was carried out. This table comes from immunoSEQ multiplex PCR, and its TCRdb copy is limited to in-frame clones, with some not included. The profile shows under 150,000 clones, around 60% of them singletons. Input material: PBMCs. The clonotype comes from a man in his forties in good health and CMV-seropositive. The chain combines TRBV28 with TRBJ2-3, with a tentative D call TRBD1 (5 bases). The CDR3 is CASSRRETQYF. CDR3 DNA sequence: TGTGCCAGCAGTCGCAGGGAAACGCAGTATTTT. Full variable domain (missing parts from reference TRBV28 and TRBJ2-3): DVKVTQSSRYLVKRTGEKVFLECVQDMDHENMFWYRQDPGLGLRLIYFSYDVKMKEKGDIPEGYSVSREKKERFSLILESASTNQTSMYLCASSRRETQYFGPGTRLTVL.